The subject of this entry is one TCR beta chain. The CDR3 length is 16 residues. With 0 bases clipped from V and 0 bases from J, the junction kept 3 bases outside the gene matches. Germline assignment: CDR1 MNHEY and CDR2 SVGAGI. The data derive from a study of shared T cell receptors in the human thymus. The data were produced by immunoSEQ multiplex PCR, yet TCRdb's version contains in-frame clones alone and is incomplete. The sample holds approximately 730,000 clones; 70% to 90% are singletons and the top ten take roughly 0.01%. In addition, the sample was reused for a study of human thymus T cells. As that report states: Apparent bias marked the V and J gene usage of thymic and blood repertoires.

The specimen was thymocytes. This chain links TRBV6-5 with TRBJ2-5, with 8 bases that match TRBD2. The sequence was collected from a girl younger than two with a congenital heart defect. This CDR3 reads CASSYSREGNQETQYF. The CDR3 DNA reads as TGTGCCAGCAGTTACTCCCGGGAGGGGAACCAAGAGACCCAGTACTTC.